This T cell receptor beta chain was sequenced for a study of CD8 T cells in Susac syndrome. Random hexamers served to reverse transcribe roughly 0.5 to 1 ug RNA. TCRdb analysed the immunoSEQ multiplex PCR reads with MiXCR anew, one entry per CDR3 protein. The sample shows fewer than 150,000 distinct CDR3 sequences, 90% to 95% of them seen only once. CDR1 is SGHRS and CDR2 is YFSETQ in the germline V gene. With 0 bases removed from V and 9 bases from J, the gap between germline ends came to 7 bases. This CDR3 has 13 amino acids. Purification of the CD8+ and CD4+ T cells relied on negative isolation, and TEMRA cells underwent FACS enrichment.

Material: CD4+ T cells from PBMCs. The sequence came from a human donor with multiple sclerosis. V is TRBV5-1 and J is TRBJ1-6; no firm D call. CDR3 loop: CASSLDPSSPLHF. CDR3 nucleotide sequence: TGCGCCAGCAGCTTGGATCCGTCTTCACCCCTCCACTTT.